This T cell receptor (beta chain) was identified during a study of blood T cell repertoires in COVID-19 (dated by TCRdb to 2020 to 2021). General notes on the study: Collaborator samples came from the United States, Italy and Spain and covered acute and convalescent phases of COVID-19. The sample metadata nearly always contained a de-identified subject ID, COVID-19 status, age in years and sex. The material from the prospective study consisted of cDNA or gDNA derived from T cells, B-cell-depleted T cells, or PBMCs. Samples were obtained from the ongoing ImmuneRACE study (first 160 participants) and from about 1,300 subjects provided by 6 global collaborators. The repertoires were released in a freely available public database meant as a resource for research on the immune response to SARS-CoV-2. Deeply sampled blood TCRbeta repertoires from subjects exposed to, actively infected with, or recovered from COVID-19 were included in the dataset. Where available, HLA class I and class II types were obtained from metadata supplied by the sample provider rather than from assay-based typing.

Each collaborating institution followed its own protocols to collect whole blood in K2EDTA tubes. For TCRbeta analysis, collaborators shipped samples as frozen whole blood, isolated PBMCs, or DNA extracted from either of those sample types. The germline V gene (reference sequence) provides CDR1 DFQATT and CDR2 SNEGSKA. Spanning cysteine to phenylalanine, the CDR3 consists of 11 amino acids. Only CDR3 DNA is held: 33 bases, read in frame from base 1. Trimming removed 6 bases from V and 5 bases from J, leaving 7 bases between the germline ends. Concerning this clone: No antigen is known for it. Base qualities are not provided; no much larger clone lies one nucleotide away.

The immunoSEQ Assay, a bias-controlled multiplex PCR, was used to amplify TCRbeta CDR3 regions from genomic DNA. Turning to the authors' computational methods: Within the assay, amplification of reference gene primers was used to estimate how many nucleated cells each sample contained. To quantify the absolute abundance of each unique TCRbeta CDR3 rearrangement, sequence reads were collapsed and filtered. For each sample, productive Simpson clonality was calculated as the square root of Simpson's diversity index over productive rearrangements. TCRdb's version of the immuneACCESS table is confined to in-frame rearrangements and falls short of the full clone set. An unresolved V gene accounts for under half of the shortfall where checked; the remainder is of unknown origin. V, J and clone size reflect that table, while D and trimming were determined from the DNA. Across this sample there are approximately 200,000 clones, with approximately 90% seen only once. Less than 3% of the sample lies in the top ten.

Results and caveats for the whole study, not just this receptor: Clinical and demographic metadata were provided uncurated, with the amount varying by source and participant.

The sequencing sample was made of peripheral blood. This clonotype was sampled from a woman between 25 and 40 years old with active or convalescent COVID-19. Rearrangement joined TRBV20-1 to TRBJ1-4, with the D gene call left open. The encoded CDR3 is CSAQNNEKLFF. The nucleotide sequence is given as TGCAGTGCCCAGAACAATGAAAAACTGTTTTTT.